The clone carrying this TCR beta chain was seen just once. The sample belongs to a study of blood T cell repertoires in COVID-19. Per the authors' pipeline: The assay estimated nucleated cells by amplifying reference gene primers. Generated by immunoSEQ multiplex PCR, the TCRdb table keeps only in-frame clones and is missing some. The V and J calls and clone size come from that table; D and trimming were worked out from the DNA. The sample includes about 160,000 clones, approximately 87% seen only once; the top ten take about 6.5%. The CDR3 is 12 amino acids. The V end lost 0 bases, the J end lost 7 bases, and 6 bases lay between the germline ends. The germline gives CDR1 SGHVS, CDR2 FQNEAQ.

This chain connects TRBV7-8 to TRBJ1-1; D is unclear. The receptor comes from a man older than 75 with acute or convalescent COVID-19. Input material: peripheral blood. The CDR3 sequence: CASSLARYEAFF. DNA of the CDR3: TGTGCCAGCAGCTTAGCGAGATATGAAGCTTTCTTT.